The sample holds a few counts of the clone carrying this TCR beta chain. These data are taken from a study of immune evolution from preneoplasia to lung adenocarcinoma. The assay was immunoSEQ multiplex PCR, and TCRdb's table has in-frame clones only and misses some. The sample yields approximately 2,000 clones, roughly four fifths seen once. Trimming removed 6 bases from V and 6 bases from J; junction bases left unmatched: 8. CDR1 and CDR2 from the germline V gene are LNHDA and SQIVND (reference sequence). The CDR3 is 16 amino acids. Sequencing used FFPE adjacent normal lung tissue. The J gene is TRBJ2-2, the V gene TRBV19; the match to TRBD1 covers 12 bases. The clonotype comes from a person aged 65-85 years with lung adenocarcinoma. CDR3 amino acids: CASRRGGQGAAGELFF. CDR3 DNA: TGTGCCAGTAGACGGGGGGGACAGGGGGCGGCCGGGGAGCTGTTTTTT.